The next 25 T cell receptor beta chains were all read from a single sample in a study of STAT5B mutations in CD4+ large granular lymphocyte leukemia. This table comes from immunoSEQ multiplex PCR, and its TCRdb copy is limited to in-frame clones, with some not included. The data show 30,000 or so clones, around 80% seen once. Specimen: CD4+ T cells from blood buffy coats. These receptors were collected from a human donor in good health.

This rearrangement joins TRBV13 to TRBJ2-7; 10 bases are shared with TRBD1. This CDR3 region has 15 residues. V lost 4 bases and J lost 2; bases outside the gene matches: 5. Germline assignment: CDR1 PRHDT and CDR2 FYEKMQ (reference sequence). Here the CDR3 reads CASSSPDRGTYEQYF. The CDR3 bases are TGTGCCAGCAGCTCCCCGGACAGGGGGACCTACGAGCAGTACTTC. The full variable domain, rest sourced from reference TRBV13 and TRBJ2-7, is AAGVIQSPRHLIKEKRETATLKCYPIPRHDTVYWYQQGPGQDPQFLISFYEKMQSDKGSIPDRFSAQQFSDYHSELNMSSLELGDSALYFCASSSPDRGTYEQYFGPGTRLTVT.

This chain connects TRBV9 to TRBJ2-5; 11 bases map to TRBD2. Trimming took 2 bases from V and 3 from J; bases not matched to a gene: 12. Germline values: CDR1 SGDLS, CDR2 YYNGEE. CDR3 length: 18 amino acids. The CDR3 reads CASSVGLAGPISEETQYF. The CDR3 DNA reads TGTGCCAGCAGCGTTGGACTAGCGGGCCCAATTTCAGAAGAGACCCAGTACTTC.

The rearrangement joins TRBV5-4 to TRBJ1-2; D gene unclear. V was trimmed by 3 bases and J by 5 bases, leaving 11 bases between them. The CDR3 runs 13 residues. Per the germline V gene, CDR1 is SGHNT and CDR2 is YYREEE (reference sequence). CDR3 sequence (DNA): TGTGCCAGCAGCTCGGGGAGTCAGTATGGCTACACCTTC. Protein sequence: CASSSGSQYGYTF.

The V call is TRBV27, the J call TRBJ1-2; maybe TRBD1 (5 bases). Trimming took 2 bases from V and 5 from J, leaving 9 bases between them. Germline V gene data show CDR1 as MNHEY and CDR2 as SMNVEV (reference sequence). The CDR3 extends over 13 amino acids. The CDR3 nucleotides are TGTGCCAGCAGTTTAGGCAGGGCGTATGGCTACACCTTC. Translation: CASSLGRAYGYTF.

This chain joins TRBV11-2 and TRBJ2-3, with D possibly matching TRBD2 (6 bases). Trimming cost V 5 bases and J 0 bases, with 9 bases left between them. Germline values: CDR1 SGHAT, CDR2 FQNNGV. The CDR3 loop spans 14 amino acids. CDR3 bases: TGTGCCAGCAGCACAAGCGGGAGCACAGATACGCAGTATTTT. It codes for CASSTSGSTDTQYF.

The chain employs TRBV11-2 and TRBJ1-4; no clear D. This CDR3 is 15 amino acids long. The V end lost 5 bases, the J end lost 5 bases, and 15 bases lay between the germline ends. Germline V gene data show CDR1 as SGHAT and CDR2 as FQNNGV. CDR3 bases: TGTGCCAGCAGCCCCCGTCCGCTGACGAATGAAAAACTGTTTTTT. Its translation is CASSPRPLTNEKLFF.

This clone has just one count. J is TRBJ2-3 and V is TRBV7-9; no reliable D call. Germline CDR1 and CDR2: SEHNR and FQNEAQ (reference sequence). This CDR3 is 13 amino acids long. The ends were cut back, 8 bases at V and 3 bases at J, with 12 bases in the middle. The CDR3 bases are TGTGCCAGCCAAACTCTAGAAACAGATACGCAGTATTTT. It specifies CASQTLETDTQYF.

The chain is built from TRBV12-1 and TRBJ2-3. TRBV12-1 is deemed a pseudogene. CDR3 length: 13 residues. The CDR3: CASKKRVRDTQYF. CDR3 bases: TGTGCCAGCAAAAAGAGAGTCAGAGATACGCAGTATTTT.

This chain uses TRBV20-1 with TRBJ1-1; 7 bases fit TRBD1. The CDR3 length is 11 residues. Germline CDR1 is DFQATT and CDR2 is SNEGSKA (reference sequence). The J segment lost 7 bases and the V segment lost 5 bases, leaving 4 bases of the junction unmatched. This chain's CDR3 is CSAARGSEAFF. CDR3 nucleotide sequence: TGCAGTGCTGCCAGGGGGAGTGAAGCTTTCTTT.

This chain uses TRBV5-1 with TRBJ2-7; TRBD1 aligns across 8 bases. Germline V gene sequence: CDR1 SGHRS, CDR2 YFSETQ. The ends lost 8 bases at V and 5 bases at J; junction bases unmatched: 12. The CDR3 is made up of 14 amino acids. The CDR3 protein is CASQGAALSHEQYF. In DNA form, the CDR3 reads TGCGCCAGTCAGGGGGCAGCGTTATCCCACGAGCAGTACTTC.

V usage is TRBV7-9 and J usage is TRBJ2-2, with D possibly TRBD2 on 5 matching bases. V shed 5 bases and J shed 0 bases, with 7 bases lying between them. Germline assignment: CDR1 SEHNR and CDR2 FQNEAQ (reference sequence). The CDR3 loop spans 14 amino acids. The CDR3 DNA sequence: TGTGCCAGCAGCACCGGGGCGAACACCGGGGAGCTGTTTTTT. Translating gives CASSTGANTGELFF. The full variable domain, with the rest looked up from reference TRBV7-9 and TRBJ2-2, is DTGVSQNPRHKITKRGQNVTFRCDPISEHNRLYWYRQTLGQGPEFLTYFQNEAQLEKSRLLSDRFSAERPKGSFSTLEIQRTEQGDSAMYLCASSTGANTGELFFGEGSRLTVL.

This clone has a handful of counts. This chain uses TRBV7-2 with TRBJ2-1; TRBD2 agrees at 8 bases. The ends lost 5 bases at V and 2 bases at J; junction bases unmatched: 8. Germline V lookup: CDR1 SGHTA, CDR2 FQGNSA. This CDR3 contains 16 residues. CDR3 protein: CASSRRGSGTYNEQFF. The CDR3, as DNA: TGTGCCAGCAGCCGCCGTGGTAGCGGGACCTACAATGAGCAGTTCTTC.

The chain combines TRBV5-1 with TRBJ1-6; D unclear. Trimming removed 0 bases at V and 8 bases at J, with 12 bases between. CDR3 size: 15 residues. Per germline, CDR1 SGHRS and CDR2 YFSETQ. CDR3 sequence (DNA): TGCGCCAGCAGCTTGGAGGTCAATAAGCATTCACCCCTCCACTTT. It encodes CASSLEVNKHSPLHF.

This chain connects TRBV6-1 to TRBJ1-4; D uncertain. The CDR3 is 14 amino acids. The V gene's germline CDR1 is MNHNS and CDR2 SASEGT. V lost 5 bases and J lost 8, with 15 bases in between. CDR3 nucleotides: TGTGCCAGCAGTCCGCGGCAAGCGGGAGAAAAACTGTTTTTT. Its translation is CASSPRQAGEKLFF.

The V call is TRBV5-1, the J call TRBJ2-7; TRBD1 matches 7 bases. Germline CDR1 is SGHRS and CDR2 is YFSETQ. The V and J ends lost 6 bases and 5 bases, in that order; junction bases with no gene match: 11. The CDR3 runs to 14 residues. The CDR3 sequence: CASTPTTGSNEQYF. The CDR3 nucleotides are TGCGCCAGCACCCCAACGACAGGGTCCAACGAGCAGTACTTC.

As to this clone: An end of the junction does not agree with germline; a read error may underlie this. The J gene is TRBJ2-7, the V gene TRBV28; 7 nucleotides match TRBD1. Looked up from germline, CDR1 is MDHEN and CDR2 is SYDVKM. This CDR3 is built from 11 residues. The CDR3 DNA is TGTGCCAGCAGTCCCGGACAGGATCAGCACTTC. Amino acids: CASSPGQDQHF.

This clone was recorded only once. The DNA for the CDR3 is TGTGCCAGCAGTTATTTACAGGGGGCGCGCACTGAAGCTTTCTTT. Residues: CASSYLQGARTEAFF. This chain links TRBV6-5 with TRBJ1-1; 9 nucleotides line up with TRBD1. J gave up 4 bases and V 3 bases, and 6 bases lay outside the gene matches. The CDR3 covers 15 residues. The germline CDR1 and CDR2 sequences are MNHEY and SVGAGI.

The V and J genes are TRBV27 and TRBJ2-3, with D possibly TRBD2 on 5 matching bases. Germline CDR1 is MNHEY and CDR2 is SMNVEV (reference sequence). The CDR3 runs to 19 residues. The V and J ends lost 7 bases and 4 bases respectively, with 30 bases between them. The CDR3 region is CASKPRSSGPWVGADTQYF. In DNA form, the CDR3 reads TGTGCCAGCAAGCCCCGATCGAGCGGCCCCTGGGTTGGGGCAGATACGCAGTATTTT.

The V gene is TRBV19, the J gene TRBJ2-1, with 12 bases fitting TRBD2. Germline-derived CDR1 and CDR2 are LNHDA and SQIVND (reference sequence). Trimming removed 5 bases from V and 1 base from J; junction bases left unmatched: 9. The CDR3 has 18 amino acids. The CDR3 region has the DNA TGTGCCAGTAGTTTTCGACTAGCGGGAGTCGGGTCCTACAATGAGCAGTTCTTC. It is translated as CASSFRLAGVGSYNEQFF. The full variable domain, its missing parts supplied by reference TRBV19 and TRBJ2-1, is DGGITQSPKYLFRKEGQNVTLSCEQNLNHDAMYWYRQDPGQGLRLIYYSQIVNDFQKGDIAEGYSVSREKKESFPLTVTSAQKNPTAFYLCASSFRLAGVGSYNEQFFGPGTRLTVL.

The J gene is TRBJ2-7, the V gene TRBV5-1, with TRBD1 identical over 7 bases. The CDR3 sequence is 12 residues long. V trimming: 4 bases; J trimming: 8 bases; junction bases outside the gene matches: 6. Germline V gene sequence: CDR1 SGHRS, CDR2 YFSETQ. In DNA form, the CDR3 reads TGCGCCAGCAGCGTTGGGACAGAAAAGCAGTACTTC. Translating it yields CASSVGTEKQYF.

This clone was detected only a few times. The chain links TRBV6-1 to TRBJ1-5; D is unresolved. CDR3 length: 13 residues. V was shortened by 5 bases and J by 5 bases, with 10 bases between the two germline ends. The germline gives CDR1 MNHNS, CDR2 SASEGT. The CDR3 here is CASSFGVYQPQHF. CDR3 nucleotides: TGTGCCAGCAGTTTTGGGGTATATCAGCCCCAGCATTTT.

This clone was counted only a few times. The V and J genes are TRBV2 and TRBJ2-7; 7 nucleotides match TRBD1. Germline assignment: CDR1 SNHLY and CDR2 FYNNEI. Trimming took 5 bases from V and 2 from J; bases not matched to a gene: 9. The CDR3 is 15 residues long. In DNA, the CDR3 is TGTGCCAGCAGTTCCGGACAGGTTCGCCCCTACGAGCAGTACTTC. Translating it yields CASSSGQVRPYEQYF.

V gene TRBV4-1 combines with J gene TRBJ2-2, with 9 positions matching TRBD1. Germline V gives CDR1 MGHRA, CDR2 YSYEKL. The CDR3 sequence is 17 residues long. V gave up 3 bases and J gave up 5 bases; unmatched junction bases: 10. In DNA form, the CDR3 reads TGCGCCAGCAGCCAGCCGGGACAGGGTTTTGGGACCGGGGAGCTGTTTTTT. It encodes CASSQPGQGFGTGELFF.

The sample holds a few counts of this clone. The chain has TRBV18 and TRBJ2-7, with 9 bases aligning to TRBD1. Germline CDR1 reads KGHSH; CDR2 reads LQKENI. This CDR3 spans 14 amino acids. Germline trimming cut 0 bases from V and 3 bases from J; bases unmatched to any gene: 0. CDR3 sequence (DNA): TGTGCCAGCTCACCACCGGGACAGGGCTACGAGCAGTACTTC. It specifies CASSPPGQGYEQYF.

The CDR3 nucleotides read TGTGCCAGCAGCTTACCACTGCAAGGGTCTAGTCACGGCGGCTACACCTTC. Translating it yields CASSLPLQGSSHGGYTF. V is TRBV7-9 and J is TRBJ1-2; D is unresolved. V was cut by 2 bases and J by 8 bases, with 24 bases left in between. The length of the CDR3 is 17 residues. Germline lookup yields CDR1 SEHNR and CDR2 FQNEAQ (reference sequence).